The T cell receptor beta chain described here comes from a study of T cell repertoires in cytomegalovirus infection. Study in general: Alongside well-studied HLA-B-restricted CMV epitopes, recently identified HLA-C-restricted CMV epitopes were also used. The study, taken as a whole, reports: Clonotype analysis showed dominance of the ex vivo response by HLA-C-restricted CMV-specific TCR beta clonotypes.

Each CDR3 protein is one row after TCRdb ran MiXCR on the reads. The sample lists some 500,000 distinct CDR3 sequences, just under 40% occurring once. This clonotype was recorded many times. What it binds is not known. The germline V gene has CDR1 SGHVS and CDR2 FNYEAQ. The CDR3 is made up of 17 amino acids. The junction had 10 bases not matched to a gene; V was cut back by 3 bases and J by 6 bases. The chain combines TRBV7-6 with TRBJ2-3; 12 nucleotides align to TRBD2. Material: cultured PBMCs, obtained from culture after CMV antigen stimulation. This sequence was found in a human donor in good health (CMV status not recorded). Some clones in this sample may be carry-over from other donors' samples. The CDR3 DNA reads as TGTGCCAGCAGCTTCCGACTAGCGGGAGTTAACAGCGATACGCAGTATTTT. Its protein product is CASSFRLAGVNSDTQYF.